This record covers a single TCR beta chain. What it binds is unknown. Between the trimmed V and J ends, which lost 11 bases and 2 bases, there was a span of 17 bases. In germline, CDR1 is SNHLY, CDR2 FYNNEI. This CDR3 is 14 amino acids long. This sample was included in a study of beta chain features in type 1 diabetes. Regarding the study as a whole: People with Type 1 diabetes carried modestly yet significantly shorter TCRB CDR3s in all four CD4+ subsets.

TCRB transcripts that were expressed got sequenced, as all of the isolated RNA had been reverse transcribed. The table came from immunoSEQ multiplex PCR; TCRdb's copy has only in-frame clones and leaves some out. The sample lists 250,000 or so clones; over 11% were seen once. The specimen was naive CD4+ T cells from blood. The receptor's source is a man younger than 40 with type 1 diabetes. The chain has TRBV2 and TRBJ2-3, with D possibly TRBD1 on 6 matching bases. The CDR3 DNA sequence: TGTGCCTACTCAACAGGGAGTTACACAGATACGCAGTATTTT. Translation gives CAYSTGSYTDTQYF.